This section outlines one TCR beta chain sequence together with its context. Per the germline V gene, CDR1 is SGHTA and CDR2 is FQGTGA. The CDR3 loop spans 14 amino acids. Trimming shortened V by 0 bases and J by 4 bases, and 9 bases separated the two germline ends. Described time point: pretreatment peripheral blood. TCRdb's copy holds only in-frame clones and misses some; the assay was immunoSEQ multiplex PCR. The table includes tens of thousands of clones, around 81% detected once. These data come from a study of PD-L1 blockade in urothelial cancer. Background on the study: Blood drawn 3 weeks (second dose) and 6 weeks after treatment start was analyzed.

The material was PBMCs, obtained around atezolizumab (anti-PD-L1) treatment. The chain has TRBV7-3 and TRBJ2-5; tentatively, D is TRBD1 (5 bases). This receptor was identified in a man aged 70 or older with urothelial cancer. The CDR3 DNA sequence: TGTGCCAGCAGCTTAACGGCAAGGGGAGAGACCCAGTACTTC. Translated: CASSLTARGETQYF.